Presented here are 23 T cell receptor beta chains from one specimen sequenced in a study of human T cells and chemical hapten exposure. The time point was: patch test 1, 2 weeks after DPC sensitization. Documented treatment: therapeutic diphenylcyclopropenone sensitization with weekly scalp DPC. Each CDR3 protein is one row after TCRdb ran MiXCR on the RACE reads. Of around 99,000 distinct CDR3 sequences detected, about an eighth appear once; the ten largest clones hold around 2.2%. The sample in question was whole blood, obtained in connection with sensitization to the hapten diphenylcyclopropenone (DPC). The receptors shown here come from a middle-aged woman with alopecia areata. Some clones in this sample may be carry-over from other donors' samples.

The chain uses TRBV9 and TRBJ2-3; D call uncertain. CDR1 and CDR2 from the germline V gene are SGDLS and YYNGEE. V was clipped by 0 bases and J by 4 bases, with 12 bases between them. CDR3 length: 15 amino acids. CDR3 in amino acids: CASSVGGWASDTQYF. CDR3 bases: TGTGCCAGCAGCGTAGGGGGATGGGCGTCAGATACGCAGTATTTT.

The chain recombines TRBV7-3 with TRBJ2-2; TRBD2 aligns across 15 bases. In germline, CDR1 is SGHTA, CDR2 FQGTGA. V lost 5 bases and J lost 8; bases outside the gene matches: 12. The CDR3 is 18 residues long. The CDR3 here is CASSARTSGRAAWGELFF. DNA of the CDR3: TGTGCCAGCAGCGCGAGGACTAGCGGGAGGGCCGCCTGGGGGGAGCTGTTTTTT.

V usage is TRBV7-2 and J usage is TRBJ1-4; 7 nucleotides agree with TRBD1. Germline CDR1 reads SGHTA; CDR2 reads FQGNSA. Trimming at V came to 5 bases and at J to 7 bases, leaving 7 bases not matched to a gene. This CDR3 is 14 amino acids long. The CDR3 sequence: CASSPDRVREKLFF. In nucleotides, the CDR3 is TGTGCCAGCAGCCCCGACAGGGTTCGTGAAAAACTGTTTTTT. Full variable domain (missing parts from reference TRBV7-2 and TRBJ1-4): GAGVSQSPSNKVTEKGKDVELRCDPISGHTALYWYRQSLGQGLEFLIYFQGNSAPDKSGLPSDRFSAERTGGSVSTLTIQRTQQEDSAVYLCASSPDRVREKLFFGSGTQLSVL.

At least ten counts were recorded for this clonotype. The chain has TRBV28 and TRBJ1-2; D call uncertain. Germline V CDR1 and CDR2: MDHEN, SYDVKM. Trimming took off 8 bases at V and 7 bases at J, with 20 bases between the two ends. This CDR3 is 14 amino acids long. The CDR3 nucleotides are TGTGCCAGCCTTCCTAATGGGCAGCGGCGTGGCTACACCTTC. It codes for CASLPNGQRRGYTF.

This clonotype was counted many times. The rearrangement joins TRBV5-6 to TRBJ2-7; the match to TRBD2 covers 7 bases. The CDR3 loop spans 13 amino acids. Trimming cost V 4 bases and J 6 bases; bases outside gene matches: 7. Germline CDR1 and CDR2: SGHDT and YYEEEE. This CDR3 reads CASSPGTTGEQYF. CDR3 DNA: TGTGCCAGCAGCCCAGGGACTACGGGCGAGCAGTACTTC.

The chain uses TRBV18 and TRBJ1-5; D uncertain. The germline V gene has CDR1 KGHSH and CDR2 LQKENI. Trimming cost V 5 bases and J 2 bases, with 4 bases left between them. CDR3 size: 12 residues. CDR3 sequence (DNA): TGTGCCAGCTCAGACGGCAATCAGCCCCAGCATTTT. Translating gives CASSDGNQPQHF.

This clonotype appeared many times. The rearrangement uses TRBV21-1 and TRBJ2-7; the DNA was not compared with TRBD2, the D call given in the table. TRBV21-1 is flagged as a pseudogene. This CDR3 spans 15 amino acids. The CDR3 loop reads CASSTKGPRGSEQYF. CDR3 in DNA: TGTGCCAGCAGCACAAAGGGCCCGAGGGGGAGTGAGCAGTACTTC.

This clonotype was seen many times. The rearrangement links TRBV7-3 to TRBJ2-1; unclear D gene. Germline lookup yields CDR1 SGHTA and CDR2 FQGTGA. V shed 2 bases and J shed 0 bases, with 11 bases lying between them. The CDR3 sequence is 16 residues long. The chain's CDR3 is CASSLAHTSSYNEQFF. CDR3 in DNA: TGTGCCAGCAGCTTAGCCCACACGAGCTCCTACAATGAGCAGTTCTTC.

This clonotype was counted a few times. V and J are TRBV9 and TRBJ1-2; 7 bases are a match to TRBD1. CDR1 and CDR2 (germline): SGDLS, YYNGEE. J lost 5 bases, V lost 4 bases, and 11 bases had no gene match. The CDR3 is 15 residues long. The CDR3 coding sequence is TGTGCCAGCAGCCCAGGACAGGCGACGGTTTATGGCTACACCTTC. It is translated as CASSPGQATVYGYTF.

This clonotype has only a few counts. This chain joins TRBV6-5 and TRBJ1-5; D is uncertain. The germline V gene encodes CDR1 MNHEY and CDR2 SVGAGI. The CDR3 totals 13 residues. The V gene lost 2 bases and the J gene lost 7 bases, with 9 bases spanning the gap. For the CDR3, the DNA is TGTGCCAGCAGTTACCGGGTAGAACAGCCCCAGCATTTT. Amino acid sequence: CASSYRVEQPQHF.

The chain has TRBV7-2 and TRBJ1-2; D gene ambiguous. There are 16 residues in the CDR3. Germline CDR1 and CDR2: SGHTA and FQGNSA. Deletions cut 2 bases from V and 5 bases from J, with 18 bases between. CDR3 DNA sequence: TGTGCCAGCAGCTTAATGGACGGTTCTCTTGCGTATGGCTACACCTTC. Translation: CASSLMDGSLAYGYTF.

The genes are TRBV12-3 or TRBV12-4 and TRBJ2-5, with D hard to call. This CDR3 is 13 amino acids long. The ends were cut back, 6 bases at V and 2 bases at J, with 10 bases in the middle. The CDR3: CASSRSPQETQYF. CDR3 DNA: TGTGCCAGCAGCCGATCACCGCAAGAGACCCAGTACTTC.

The V and J genes are TRBV11-2 and TRBJ2-1; D is tentatively TRBD1 or TRBD2 (5 bases each). Germline lookup yields CDR1 SGHAT and CDR2 FQNNGV. Trimming took 5 bases from V and 4 from J, leaving 15 bases between them. This CDR3 contains 15 residues. The CDR3 bases are TGTGCCAGCAGCCCAGGGTGGGAGCCTTACAATGAGCAGTTCTTC. Residues: CASSPGWEPYNEQFF.

This chain uses TRBV9 with TRBJ1-1; 8 bases fit TRBD1. This CDR3 has 14 residues. After removal of 4 bases from V and 5 bases from J, the junction contained 7 bases not matched to a gene. The germline V gene has CDR1 SGDLS and CDR2 YYNGEE. As DNA, the CDR3 is TGTGCCAGCAGCCTTCGACAGGGGCAAACTGAAGCTTTCTTT. Amino acid sequence: CASSLRQGQTEAFF.

A few counts support this clonotype. The chain has TRBV19 and TRBJ1-5; D is possibly TRBD1 (6 bases). The CDR3 is 14 amino acids. Trimming pared 9 bases from V and 4 bases from J, leaving 16 bases between. Germline V gene lookup returns CDR1 LNHDA and CDR2 SQIVND (reference sequence). The DNA for the CDR3 is TGTGCCAGCCGGGGACAAATGTCGAATCAGCCCCAGCATTTT. This encodes CASRGQMSNQPQHF.

CDR3 loop: CASSLSGSGNTEAFF. The CDR3 bases are TGTGCCAGCAGTCTTAGCGGATCGGGGAACACTGAAGCTTTCTTT. V and J are TRBV28 and TRBJ1-1, with D unclear. The CDR3 sequence is 15 residues long. V was shortened by 5 bases and J by 1 base, with 14 bases between the two germline ends. Looked up from germline, CDR1 is MDHEN and CDR2 is SYDVKM.

This clonotype was counted a few times. This chain joins TRBV28 and TRBJ2-7; 8 bases map to TRBD2. The J segment lost 5 bases and the V segment lost 4 bases, leaving 13 bases of the junction unmatched. Per the germline V gene, CDR1 is MDHEN and CDR2 is SYDVKM. The CDR3 consists of 16 residues. The CDR3 reads CASSSPRGGALDEQYF. CDR3 DNA: TGTGCCAGCAGTTCGCCCCGGGGGGGCGCGTTGGACGAGCAGTACTTC.

This clonotype was seen only a few times. This chain links TRBV11-3 with TRBJ2-6; D remains ambiguous. Looked up from germline, CDR1 is SGHNT and CDR2 is YENEEA. Deletions cut 4 bases from V and 0 bases from J, with 4 bases between. The CDR3 covers 14 residues. The CDR3 spells CASSSYSGANVLTF. In DNA form, the CDR3 reads TGTGCCAGCAGCTCGTACTCTGGGGCCAACGTCCTGACTTTC.

In this sample, this clonotype turned up a few times. The chain recombines TRBV7-6 with TRBJ2-1, with TRBD2 matching over 9 bases. The CDR3 loop spans 16 amino acids. V gave up 5 bases and J gave up 9 bases; unmatched junction bases: 14. Germline V gene sequence: CDR1 SGHVS, CDR2 FNYEAQ. CDR3 amino acids: CASSPGAPSGKGEQFF. The CDR3 coding sequence is TGTGCCAGCAGCCCCGGGGCGCCTAGCGGGAAGGGTGAGCAGTTCTTC.

In this sample, this clonotype turned up a few times. V is TRBV6-2 or TRBV6-3 and J is TRBJ2-6; TRBD2 might be the D (5 bases). The V end was cut by 2 bases, the J end by 2 bases, with 10 bases between. Germline lookup yields CDR1 MNHEY and CDR2 SVGEGT. The length of the CDR3 is 16 residues. CDR3 DNA sequence: TGTGCCAGCAGTTACCACGCGGGCCCTGGGGCCAACGTCCTGACTTTC. Its translation: CASSYHAGPGANVLTF.

This clonotype has ten or more counts. The rearrangement uses TRBV6-6 and TRBJ1-5; TRBD1 is a possible D gene (5 bases). Germline lookup yields CDR1 MNHNY and CDR2 SVGAGI (reference sequence). V was trimmed by 5 bases and J by 3 bases, leaving 11 bases between them. The CDR3 has 14 amino acids. In DNA form, the CDR3 reads TGTGCCAGCAGTGACAGTGGGGCCAATCAGCCCCAGCATTTT. Encoded protein: CASSDSGANQPQHF.

This clonotype was seen a few times. V is TRBV4-2 and J is TRBJ2-7; possible D gene TRBD2, 5 bases. CDR1 is LGHNA and CDR2 is YNFKEQ in the germline V gene. The V end was cut by 0 bases, the J end by 6 bases, with 18 bases between. The CDR3 is 16 residues long. The CDR3: CASSQDWSPGSGEQYF. CDR3 nucleotides: TGTGCCAGCAGCCAAGATTGGAGCCCGGGATCGGGCGAGCAGTACTTC.

The chain carries TRBV6-5 and TRBJ2-2, with 14 positions matching TRBD2. V was clipped by 8 bases and J by 4 bases; unmatched bases: 9. From germline, CDR1 is MNHEY and CDR2 SVGAGI. This CDR3 comprises 17 residues. In DNA, the CDR3 is TGTGCCAGCGGAGGGACTAGCGGGAGTCTGGCCACCGGGGAGCTGTTTTTT. Its translation: CASGGTSGSLATGELFF.